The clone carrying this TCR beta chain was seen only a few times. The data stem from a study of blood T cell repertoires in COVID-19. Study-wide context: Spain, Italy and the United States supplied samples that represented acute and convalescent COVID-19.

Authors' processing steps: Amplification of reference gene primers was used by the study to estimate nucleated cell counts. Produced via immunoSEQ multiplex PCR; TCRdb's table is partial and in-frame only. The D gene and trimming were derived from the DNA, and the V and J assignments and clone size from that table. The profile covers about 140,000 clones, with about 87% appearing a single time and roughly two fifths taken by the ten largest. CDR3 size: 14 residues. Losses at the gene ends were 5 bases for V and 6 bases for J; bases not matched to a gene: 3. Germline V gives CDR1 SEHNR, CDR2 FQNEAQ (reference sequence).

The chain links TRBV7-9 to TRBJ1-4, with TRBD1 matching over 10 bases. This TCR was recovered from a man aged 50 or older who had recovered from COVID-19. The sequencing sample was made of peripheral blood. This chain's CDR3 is CASSADRGDEKLFF. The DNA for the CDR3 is TGTGCCAGCAGCGCGGACAGGGGGGATGAAAAACTGTTTTTT.